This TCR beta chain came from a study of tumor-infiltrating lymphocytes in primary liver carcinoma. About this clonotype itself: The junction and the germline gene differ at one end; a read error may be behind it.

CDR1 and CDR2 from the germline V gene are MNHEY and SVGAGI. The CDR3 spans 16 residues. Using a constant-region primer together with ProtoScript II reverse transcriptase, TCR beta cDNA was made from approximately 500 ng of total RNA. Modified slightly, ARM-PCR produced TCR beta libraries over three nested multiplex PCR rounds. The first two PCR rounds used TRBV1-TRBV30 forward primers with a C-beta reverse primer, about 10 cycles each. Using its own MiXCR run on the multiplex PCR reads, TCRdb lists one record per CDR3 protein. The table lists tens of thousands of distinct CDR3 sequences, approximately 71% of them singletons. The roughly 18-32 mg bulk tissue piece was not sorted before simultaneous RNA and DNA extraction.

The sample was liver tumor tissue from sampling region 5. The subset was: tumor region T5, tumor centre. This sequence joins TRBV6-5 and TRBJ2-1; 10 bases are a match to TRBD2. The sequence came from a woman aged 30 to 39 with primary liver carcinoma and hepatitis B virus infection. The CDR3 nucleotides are TGTGCCAGCAGTCAGGGACTAGCGCGCCCCTACAATGGGCAGTTCTTC. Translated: CASSQGLARPYNGQFF.